This TCR beta chain comes out of a study of PD-L1 blockade in urothelial cancer. The sample's time point: peripheral blood 6 weeks after treatment start. All patients carried locally advanced or metastatic urothelial carcinoma. Sequencing used immunoSEQ multiplex PCR; TCRdb keeps in-frame clones, though not all of them. The sample yields around 40,000 clones, 70% to 90% seen once. Sample: PBMCs, taken around atezolizumab (anti-PD-L1) treatment. The receptor was derived from an older man with urothelial cancer.

In DNA, the CDR3 is TGCGCCAGCAGGAATAGCGGGATCATCACAGATACGCAGTATTTT. It yields the protein CASRNSGIITDTQYF. The V gene is TRBV5-1, the J gene TRBJ2-3, with 8 bases identical to TRBD2. The trim removed 5 bases at V and 2 bases at J, leaving 7 bases unmatched. CDR3 length equals 15 residues. The germline gives CDR1 SGHRS, CDR2 YFSETQ. Together with reference TRBV5-1 and TRBJ2-3, the CDR3 gives the full variable domain: KAGVTQTPRYLIKTRGQQVTLSCSPISGHRSVSWYQQTPGQGLQFLFEYFSETQRNKGNFPGRFSGRQFSNSRSEMNVSTLELGDSALYLCASRNSGIITDTQYFGPGTRLTVL.